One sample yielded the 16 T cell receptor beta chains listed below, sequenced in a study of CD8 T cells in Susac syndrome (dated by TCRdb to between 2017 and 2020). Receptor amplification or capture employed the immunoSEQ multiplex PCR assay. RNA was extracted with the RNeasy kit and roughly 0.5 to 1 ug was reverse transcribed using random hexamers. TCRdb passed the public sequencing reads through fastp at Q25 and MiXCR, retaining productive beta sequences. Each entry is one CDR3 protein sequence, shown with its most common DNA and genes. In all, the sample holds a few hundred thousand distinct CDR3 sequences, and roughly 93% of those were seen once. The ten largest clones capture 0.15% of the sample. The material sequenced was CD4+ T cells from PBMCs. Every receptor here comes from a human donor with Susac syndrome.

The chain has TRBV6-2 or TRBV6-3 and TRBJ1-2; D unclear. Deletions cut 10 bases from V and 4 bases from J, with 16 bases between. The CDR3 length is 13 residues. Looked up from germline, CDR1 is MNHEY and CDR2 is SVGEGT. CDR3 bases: TGTGCCACCTGGAGTGCAGAACCCTATGGCTACACCTTC. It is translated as CATWSAEPYGYTF.

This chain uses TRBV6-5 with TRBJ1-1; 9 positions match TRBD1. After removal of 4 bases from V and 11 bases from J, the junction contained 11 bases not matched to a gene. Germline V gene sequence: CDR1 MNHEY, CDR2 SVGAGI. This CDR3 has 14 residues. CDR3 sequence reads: CASSFFGTGHPAFF. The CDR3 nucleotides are TGTGCCAGCAGTTTTTTTGGGACAGGGCACCCGGCTTTCTTT.

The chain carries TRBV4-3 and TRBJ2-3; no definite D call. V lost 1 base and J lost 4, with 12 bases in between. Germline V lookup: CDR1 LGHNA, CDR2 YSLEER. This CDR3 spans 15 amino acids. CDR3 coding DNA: TGCGCCAGCAGCCAAGGTGAAGGATCCCCAGATACGCAGTATTTT. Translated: CASSQGEGSPDTQYF.

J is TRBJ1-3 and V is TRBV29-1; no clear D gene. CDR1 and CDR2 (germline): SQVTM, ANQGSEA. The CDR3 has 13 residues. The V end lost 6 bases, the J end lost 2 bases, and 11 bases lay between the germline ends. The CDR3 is CSVEVNAGNTIYF. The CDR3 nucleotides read TGCAGCGTGGAGGTGAACGCTGGAAACACCATATATTTT.

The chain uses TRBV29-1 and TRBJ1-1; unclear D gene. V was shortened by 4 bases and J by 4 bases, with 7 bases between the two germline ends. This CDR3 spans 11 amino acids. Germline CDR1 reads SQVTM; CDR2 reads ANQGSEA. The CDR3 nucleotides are TGCAGCGTTGGTCGCAGCACTGAAGCTTTCTTT. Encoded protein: CSVGRSTEAFF.

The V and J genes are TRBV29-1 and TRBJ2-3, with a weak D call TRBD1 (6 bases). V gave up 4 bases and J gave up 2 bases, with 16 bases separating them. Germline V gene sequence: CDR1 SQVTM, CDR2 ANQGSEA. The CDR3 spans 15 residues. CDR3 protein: CSVGFGTPDTDTQYF. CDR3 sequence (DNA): TGCAGCGTTGGATTCGGGACACCCGACACAGATACGCAGTATTTT.

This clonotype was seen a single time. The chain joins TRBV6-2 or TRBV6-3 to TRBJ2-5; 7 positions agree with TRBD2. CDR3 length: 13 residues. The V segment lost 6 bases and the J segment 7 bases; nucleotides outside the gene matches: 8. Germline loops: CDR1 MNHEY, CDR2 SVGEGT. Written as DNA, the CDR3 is TGTGCCAGCAGCCTGGGGGGGTCGTGGACCCAGTACTTC. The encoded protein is CASSLGGSWTQYF.

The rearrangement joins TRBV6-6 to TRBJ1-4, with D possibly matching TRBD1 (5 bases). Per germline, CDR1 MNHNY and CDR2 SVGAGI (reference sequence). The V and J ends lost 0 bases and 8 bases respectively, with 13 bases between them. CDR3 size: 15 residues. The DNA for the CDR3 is TGTGCCAGCAGTTACTCCGGCGGGGGGGGAGAAAAACTGTTTTTT. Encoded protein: CASSYSGGGGEKLFF.

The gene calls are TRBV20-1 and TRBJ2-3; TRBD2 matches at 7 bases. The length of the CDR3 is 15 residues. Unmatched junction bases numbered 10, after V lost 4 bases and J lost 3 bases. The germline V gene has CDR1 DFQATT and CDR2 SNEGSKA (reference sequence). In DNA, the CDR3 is TGCAGTGCTATACGGGGGGAGACGGTTACAGATACGCAGTATTTT. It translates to CSAIRGETVTDTQYF.

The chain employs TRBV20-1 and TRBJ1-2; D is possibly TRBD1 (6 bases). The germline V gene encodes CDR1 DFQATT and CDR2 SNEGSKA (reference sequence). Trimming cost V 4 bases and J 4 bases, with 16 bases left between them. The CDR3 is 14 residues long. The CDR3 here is CSANMDSRLYGYTF. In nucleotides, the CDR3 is TGCAGTGCTAACATGGACAGCCGCCTCTATGGCTACACCTTC.

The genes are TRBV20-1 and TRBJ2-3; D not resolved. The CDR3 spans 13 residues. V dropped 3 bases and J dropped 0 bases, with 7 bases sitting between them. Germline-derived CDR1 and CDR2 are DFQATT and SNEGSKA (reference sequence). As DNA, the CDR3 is TGCAGTGCTAGGGACGTAAGCACAGATACGCAGTATTTT. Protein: CSARDVSTDTQYF.

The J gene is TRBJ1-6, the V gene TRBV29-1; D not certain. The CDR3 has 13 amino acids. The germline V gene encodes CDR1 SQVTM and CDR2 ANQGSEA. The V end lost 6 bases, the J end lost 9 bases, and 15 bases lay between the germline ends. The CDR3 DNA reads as TGCAGCGTGGAGGAGGCAATTGGTTCACCCCTCCACTTT. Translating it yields CSVEEAIGSPLHF. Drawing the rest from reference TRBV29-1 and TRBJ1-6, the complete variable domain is SAVISQKPSRDICQRGTSLTIQCQVDSQVTMMFWYRQQPGQSLTLIATANQGSEATYESGFVIDKFPISRPNLTFSTLTVSNMSPEDSSIYLCSVEEAIGSPLHFGNGTRLTVT.

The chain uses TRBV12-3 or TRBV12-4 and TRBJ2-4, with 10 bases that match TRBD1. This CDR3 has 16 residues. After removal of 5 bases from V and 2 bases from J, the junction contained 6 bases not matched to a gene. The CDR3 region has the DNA TGTGCCAGCAGTCCCGGGACAGGGGTTACCAAAAACATTCAGTACTTC. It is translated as CASSPGTGVTKNIQYF.

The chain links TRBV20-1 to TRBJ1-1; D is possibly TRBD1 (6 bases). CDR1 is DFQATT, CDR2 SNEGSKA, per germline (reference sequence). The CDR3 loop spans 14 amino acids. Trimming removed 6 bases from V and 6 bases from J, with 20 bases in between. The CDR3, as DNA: TGCAGTGCCGGAAAGGGGGGGGGTACTGCTGAAGCTTTCTTT. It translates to CSAGKGGGTAEAFF.

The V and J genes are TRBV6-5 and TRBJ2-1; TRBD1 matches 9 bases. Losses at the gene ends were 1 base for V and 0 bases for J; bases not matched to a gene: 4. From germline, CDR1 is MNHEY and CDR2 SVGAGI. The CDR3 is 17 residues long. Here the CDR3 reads CASSYYRDRASYNEQFF. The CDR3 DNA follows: TGTGCCAGCAGTTACTACCGGGACAGGGCCTCCTACAATGAGCAGTTCTTC.

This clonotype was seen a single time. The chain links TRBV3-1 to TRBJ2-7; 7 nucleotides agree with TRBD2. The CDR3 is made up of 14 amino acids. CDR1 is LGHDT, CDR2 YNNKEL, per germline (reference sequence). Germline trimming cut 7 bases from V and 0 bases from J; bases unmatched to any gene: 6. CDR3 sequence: CASTSRGGSYEQYF. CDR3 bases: TGTGCCAGCACCTCCCGCGGGGGCTCCTACGAGCAGTACTTC.